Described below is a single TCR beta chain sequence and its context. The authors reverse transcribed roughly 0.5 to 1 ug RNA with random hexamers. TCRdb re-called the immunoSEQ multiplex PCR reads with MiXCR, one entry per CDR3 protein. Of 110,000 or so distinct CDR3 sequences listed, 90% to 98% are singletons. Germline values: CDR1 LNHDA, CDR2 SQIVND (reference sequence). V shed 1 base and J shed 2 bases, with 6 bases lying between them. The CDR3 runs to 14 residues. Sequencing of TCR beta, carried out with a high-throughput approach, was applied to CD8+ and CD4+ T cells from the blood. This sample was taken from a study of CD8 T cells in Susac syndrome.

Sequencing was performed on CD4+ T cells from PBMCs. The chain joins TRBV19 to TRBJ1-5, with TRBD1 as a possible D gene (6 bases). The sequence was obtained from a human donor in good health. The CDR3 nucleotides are TGTGCCAGTAGTATAGCAGGGGGCAATCAGCCCCAGCATTTT. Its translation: CASSIAGGNQPQHF.